One sample yielded the 32 T cell receptor beta chains listed below, sequenced in a study of T cell repertoires in cytomegalovirus infection (dated by TCRdb to between 2017 and 2020). These reads were obtained on an Illumina HiSeq 1500. TCRdb reworked the public reads: Q25 trimming with fastp, MiXCR clone assembly, productive beta chains retained. For every CDR3 protein sequence, its rows merge into one entry that carries the most common genes and DNA. For this sample there are approximately 1,000,000 distinct CDR3 sequences; less than 35% appear just once. The leading ten clones occupy over 11% of the sample. Their antigen targets remain unknown. What this sample's treatment or condition label stands for: in vitro stimulation with specific CMV peptide epitopes to enrich CMV-specific T cells. The source material was cultured CD8+ T cells from PBMCs, sampled from culture after CMV antigen stimulation. These TCRs come from a human donor in good health (CMV status not recorded). Some clones in this sample may be carry-over from other donors' samples.

This clonotype has a handful of counts. V is TRBV3-1 and J is TRBJ1-2, with D uncertain. Germline lookup yields CDR1 LGHDT and CDR2 YNNKEL (reference sequence). The V gene lost 3 bases and the J gene lost 5 bases, with 10 bases spanning the gap. There are 13 residues in the CDR3. The CDR3 DNA follows: TGTGCCAGCAGCCAGCTGACCGAATATGGCTACACCTTC. Its translation is CASSQLTEYGYTF. Looking up the rest from reference TRBV3-1 and TRBJ1-2 gives the full variable domain: DTAVSQTPKYLVTQMGNDKSIKCEQNLGHDTMYWYKQDSKKFLKIMFSYNNKELIINETVPNRFSPKSPDKAHLNLHINSLELGDSAVYFCASSQLTEYGYTFGSGTRLTVV.

The rearrangement links TRBV9 to TRBJ2-2; D tentatively reads TRBD1 or TRBD2 (5 bases each). Germline CDR1 SGDLS, CDR2 YYNGEE. Trimming pared 2 bases from V and 6 bases from J, leaving 11 bases between. This CDR3 contains 14 residues. The CDR3: CASSVSGGPGELFF. As DNA, the CDR3 is TGTGCCAGCAGCGTGTCTGGGGGACCCGGGGAGCTGTTTTTT.

The J gene is TRBJ1-2, the V gene TRBV27; 7 nucleotides align to TRBD1. The trim removed 6 bases at V and 4 bases at J, leaving 8 bases unmatched. Germline-derived CDR1 and CDR2 are MNHEY and SMNVEV (reference sequence). This CDR3 is built from 14 residues. CDR3 DNA: TGTGCCAGCAGCTCCTCACAGGGGACCTATGGCTACACCTTC. This gives the protein CASSSSQGTYGYTF.

This clonotype was counted only a few times. The CDR3, as DNA: TGTGCCAGCAGTTTTGGGGGCCCTATTGAAGCTTTCTTT. Protein: CASSFGGPIEAFF. The chain carries TRBV12-3 or TRBV12-4 and TRBJ1-1; tentative D call: TRBD1 (6 bases). Trimming removed 3 bases from V and 7 bases from J, with 12 bases in between. The CDR3 is 13 amino acids.

The sample holds a few counts of this clonotype. This chain links TRBV6-5 with TRBJ2-7; 14 bases match TRBD2. This CDR3 has 15 residues. The germline V gene encodes CDR1 MNHEY and CDR2 SVGAGI. After removal of 5 bases from V and 3 bases from J, the junction contained 3 bases not matched to a gene. The CDR3 DNA sequence: TGTGCCAGCAGTCAGGGGACTAGCGGGGGCTACGAGCAGTACTTC. Amino acid sequence: CASSQGTSGGYEQYF.

The chain joins TRBV28 to TRBJ2-7; D is perhaps TRBD1 (6 bases). The germline V gene encodes CDR1 MDHEN and CDR2 SYDVKM. The V end was cut by 5 bases, the J end by 5 bases, with 16 bases between. CDR3 size: 14 residues. CDR3: CASSVTTGFHEQYV. CDR3 coding DNA: TGTGCCAGCAGTGTCACAACAGGGTTCCACGAGCAGTACGTC.

This chain uses TRBV13 with TRBJ2-1; 8 bases map to TRBD2. J was trimmed by 7 bases and V by 3 bases; bases with no gene match: 8. This CDR3 is 15 amino acids long. Germline CDR1 PRHDT, CDR2 FYEKMQ (reference sequence). CDR3 residues: CASSLRGAYLNEQFF. The CDR3 DNA reads as TGTGCCAGCAGCTTGCGGGGGGCCTATCTTAATGAGCAGTTCTTC.

The gene calls are TRBV7-9 and TRBJ2-7; D is undetermined. This CDR3 is built from 12 residues. Trimming took off 5 bases at V and 5 bases at J, with 10 bases between the two ends. In germline, CDR1 is SEHNR, CDR2 FQNEAQ (reference sequence). The CDR3: CASSLQHDEQYV. CDR3 bases: TGTGCCAGCAGCCTCCAACATGACGAGCAGTACGTC.

The table lists this clonotype with many counts. The rearrangement uses TRBV27 and TRBJ1-3; D gene unclear. The ends were cut back, 5 bases at V and 0 bases at J, with 8 bases in the middle. CDR3 length equals 14 residues. Germline CDR1 and CDR2: MNHEY and SMNVEV (reference sequence). The CDR3 reads CASSPGISGNTIYF. The CDR3 DNA reads TGTGCCAGCAGTCCCGGTATCTCTGGAAACACCATATATTTT.

The V gene is TRBV10-3, the J gene TRBJ2-7; tentatively, D is TRBD2 (6 bases). Trimming pared 4 bases from V and 2 bases from J, leaving 21 bases between. Per the germline V gene, CDR1 is ENHRY and CDR2 is SYGVKD. This CDR3 is built from 17 residues. The CDR3 DNA reads TGTGCCATCAGTGGTCCCCAAATCGCGGGGTATACCTACGAGCAGTACTTC. This gives the protein CAISGPQIAGYTYEQYF.

CDR3 bases: TGTGCCAGCAGCTTGTTGGCTAGTTGGGGTGAGCAGTTCTTC. It is translated as CASSLLASWGEQFF. This rearrangement joins TRBV5-8 to TRBJ2-1; unclear D gene. Germline V gene sequence: CDR1 SGHTS, CDR2 YDEGEE. Trimming removed 1 base at V and 9 bases at J, with 14 bases between. This CDR3 has 14 residues.

This rearrangement joins TRBV7-6 to TRBJ2-3; TRBD2 aligns across 7 bases. Germline CDR1 is SGHVS and CDR2 is FNYEAQ. The ends lost 1 base at V and 1 base at J; junction bases unmatched: 5. The CDR3 has 16 amino acids. CDR3 region: CASSLEVAGRTDTQYF. The CDR3 DNA reads as TGTGCCAGCAGCTTAGAGGTAGCGGGCCGCACAGATACGCAGTATTTT.

This chain joins TRBV2 and TRBJ1-6; the match to TRBD1 covers 8 bases. Trimming took 10 bases from V and 4 from J; bases not matched to a gene: 6. Per the germline V gene, CDR1 is SNHLY and CDR2 is FYNNEI. This CDR3 has 14 residues. CDR3 in amino acids: CAITRDRYNSPLHF. DNA of the CDR3: TGTGCCATCACAAGGGACAGGTATAATTCACCCCTCCACTTT. Drawing the rest from reference TRBV2 and TRBJ1-6, the complete variable domain is EPEVTQTPSHQVTQMGQEVILRCVPISNHLYFYWYRQILGQKVEFLVSFYNNEISEKSEIFDDQFSVERPDGSNFTLKIRSTKLEDSAMYFCAITRDRYNSPLHFGNGTRLTVT.

Regarding this clonotype: Compared with germline, one end of the junction differs, possibly owing to a read error. V and J are TRBV7-6 and TRBJ2-2, with D tentatively TRBD1 or TRBD2 (5 bases each). Germline V lookup: CDR1 SGHVS, CDR2 FNYEAQ. This CDR3 contains 17 residues. The CDR3 is CASSPAGFWDNTGELFF. CDR3 DNA sequence: TGTGCTAGCAGCCCCGCCGGTTTTTGGGACAACACCGGGGAGCTGTTTTTT.

The V and J genes are TRBV10-2 and TRBJ1-4; D remains ambiguous. Germline V CDR1 and CDR2: WSHSY, SAAADI. The CDR3 has 14 amino acids. The V end was cut by 2 bases, the J end by 5 bases, with 9 bases between. The CDR3 loop is CASSEAGKNEKLFF. DNA for the CDR3: TGCGCCAGCAGTGAGGCCGGGAAAAATGAAAAACTGTTTTTT.

As concerns this clonotype: A read error may be the cause here, since a much bigger clone is one base away. The rearrangement joins TRBV7-2 to TRBJ1-1; D gene unclear. The V gene's germline CDR1 is SGHTA and CDR2 FQGNSA. The CDR3 has 12 amino acids. In DNA, the CDR3 is TGTGTCAGCAGCCGACGACCTAAGGAAGCTTTCTTT. Residues: CVSSRRPKEAFF.

On this clonotype itself: The junction and the germline gene differ at one end; a read error may be behind it. V gene TRBV19 combines with J gene TRBJ2-3; D is unresolved. This CDR3 has 11 amino acids. Per germline, CDR1 LNHDA and CDR2 SQIVND (reference sequence). In nucleotides, the CDR3 is TGTGTCAGTAGGTCGGCAGATACGCAGTATTTT. It translates to CVSRSADTQYF.

The chain uses TRBV14 and TRBJ1-2; 9 nucleotides agree with TRBD1. Unmatched junction bases numbered 2, after V lost 3 bases and J lost 6 bases. The CDR3 has 13 amino acids. Germline CDR1 SGHDN, CDR2 FVKESK. The CDR3 reads CASSHHRGHGYTF. The CDR3 nucleotides read TGTGCCAGCAGCCATCACAGGGGGCATGGCTACACCTTC.

This clonotype was observed a few times. The chain carries TRBV6-2 or TRBV6-3 and TRBJ2-7; 9 nucleotides line up with TRBD1. The J segment lost 1 base and the V segment lost 4 bases, leaving 5 bases of the junction unmatched. The CDR3 is 15 amino acids. Germline V gene sequence: CDR1 MNHEY, CDR2 SVGEGT. CDR3 protein: CASSSRDRASYEQYV. In nucleotides, the CDR3 is TGTGCCAGCAGTTCGCGGGACAGGGCGTCCTACGAGCAGTACGTC.

The rearrangement links TRBV12-3 or TRBV12-4 to TRBJ2-7; D might be TRBD2 (6 bases). The CDR3 spans 14 residues. Trimming removed 5 bases at V and 3 bases at J, with 14 bases between. The CDR3 nucleotides are TGTGCCAGCAGTGAACCGGGACTTAGCTACGAGCAGTACTTC. Its translation: CASSEPGLSYEQYF.

The V call is TRBV27, the J call TRBJ2-5; 12 nucleotides match TRBD2. Per germline, CDR1 MNHEY and CDR2 SMNVEV (reference sequence). V shed 3 bases, J shed 4 bases, and the junction held 6 bases outside the gene matches. The CDR3 has 16 residues. This chain's CDR3 is CASSLTTSGGTETQYF. The DNA of the CDR3 is TGTGCCAGCAGTTTGACTACTAGCGGGGGGACAGAGACCCAGTACTTC.

Worth noting for this clonotype: One junction end disagrees with the germline gene, perhaps due to a read error. The chain recombines TRBV6-6 with TRBJ1-5, with 9 positions matching TRBD1. CDR3 length equals 17 residues. The germline gives CDR1 MNHNY, CDR2 SVGAGI (reference sequence). The CDR3 sequence is CASRPRGQGASNQPQQF. CDR3 sequence (DNA): TGTGCCAGCAGACCTAGGGGACAGGGCGCAAGCAATCAGCCCCAGCAATTT.

This clonotype was detected a few times. The chain employs TRBV5-8 and TRBJ1-4, with TRBD1 as a possible D gene (5 bases). Between the trimmed V and J ends, which lost 5 bases and 4 bases, there was a span of 12 bases. The CDR3 covers 14 residues. Germline CDR1 is SGHTS and CDR2 is YDEGEE. CDR3 DNA sequence: TGTGCCAGCAGTTTTGACAGATATAATGAAAAACTGTTTTTT. Its translation: CASSFDRYNEKLFF.

This chain uses TRBV7-6 with TRBJ1-2; TRBD1 agrees at 7 bases. CDR1 and CDR2 (germline): SGHVS, FNYEAQ. The CDR3 has 14 amino acids. The V segment lost 3 bases and the J segment 1 base; nucleotides outside the gene matches: 2. The CDR3 sequence is CASSLGDSNYGYTF. CDR3 DNA: TGTGCCAGCAGCTTGGGGGACAGTAACTATGGCTACACCTTC. Using reference TRBV7-6 and TRBJ1-2 for the parts outside the CDR3, the full variable domain is GAGVSQSPRYKVTKRGQDVALRCDPISGHVSLYWYRQALGQGPEFLTYFNYEAQQDKSGLPNDRFSAERPEGSISTLTIQRTEQRDSAMYRCASSLGDSNYGYTFGSGTRLTVV.

This clonotype was recorded many times. This sequence joins TRBV6-1 and TRBJ2-5; TRBD2 might be the D (5 bases). Per the germline V gene, CDR1 is MNHNS and CDR2 is SASEGT. The germline V and J ends were trimmed by 7 bases and 5 bases, with 17 bases remaining between them. This CDR3 region has 14 residues. The CDR3 here is CASTRLREWETQYF. The CDR3 DNA follows: TGTGCCAGCACCCGCCTAAGGGAGTGGGAGACCCAGTACTTC.

This clonotype came up a few times. The V call is TRBV12-3 or TRBV12-4, the J call TRBJ2-3, with 8 positions matching TRBD1. The J segment lost 2 bases and the V segment lost 3 bases, leaving 4 bases of the junction unmatched. The CDR3 contains 15 residues. CDR3 sequence (DNA): TGTGCCAGCAGTTTTCCCAGGGGGCTCACAGATACGCAGTATTTT. Residues: CASSFPRGLTDTQYF.

The chain recombines TRBV4-1 with TRBJ2-2; D ambiguous. The germline V gene encodes CDR1 MGHRA and CDR2 YSYEKL. Trimming shortened V by 1 base and J by 0 bases, and 15 bases separated the two germline ends. The length of the CDR3 is 18 residues. The CDR3 DNA follows: TGCGCCAGCAGCCAAGTTGCCACACAAGTTCCGAACACCGGGGAGCTGTTTTTT. It specifies CASSQVATQVPNTGELFF.

V usage is TRBV27 and J usage is TRBJ2-1, with no clear D. Germline V CDR1 and CDR2: MNHEY, SMNVEV (reference sequence). Trimming cost V 4 bases and J 4 bases, with 8 bases left between them. CDR3 length: 13 residues. The CDR3 DNA sequence: TGTGCCAGCAGTTCAATCTCTTACAATGAGCAGTTCTTC. Its translation is CASSSISYNEQFF.

In its sample, this clonotype was seen many times. V usage is TRBV11-3 and J usage is TRBJ2-2, with 7 bases lining up with TRBD1. This CDR3 is 15 amino acids long. Looked up from germline, CDR1 is SGHNT and CDR2 is YENEEA. J lost 1 base, V lost 4 bases, and 3 bases had no gene match. CDR3 DNA sequence: TGTGCCAGCAGCTCCGGGACAGAGAACACCGGGGAGCTGTTTTTT. It yields the protein CASSSGTENTGELFF.

The chain links TRBV20-1 to TRBJ1-2; D uncertain. The length of the CDR3 is 12 residues. V lost 3 bases and J lost 1, with 6 bases in between. Per the germline V gene, CDR1 is DFQATT and CDR2 is SNEGSKA (reference sequence). CDR3 in DNA: TGCAGTGCTAGTCTGGTTAACTATGGCTACACCTTC. This codes for CSASLVNYGYTF.

This chain joins TRBV12-5 and TRBJ2-5; 10 bases are shared with TRBD2. J was trimmed by 2 bases and V by 5 bases; bases with no gene match: 2. The length of the CDR3 is 14 residues. Germline V gene data show CDR1 as LGHNT and CDR2 as FRNRAP. The DNA for the CDR3 is TGTGCTAGTGGTGGGACTAGCGCGCAAGAGACCCAGTACTTC. As protein: CASGGTSAQETQYF.

This chain links TRBV7-3 with TRBJ2-1; D possibly matches TRBD1 or TRBD2 (5 bases each). CDR1 and CDR2 from the germline V gene are SGHTA and FQGTGA. The V gene lost 1 base and the J gene lost 0 bases, with 10 bases spanning the gap. This CDR3 is 16 amino acids long. CDR3 amino acids: CASSLMSGSSYNEQFF. The CDR3 DNA reads TGTGCCAGCAGCTTAATGTCAGGGAGCTCCTACAATGAGCAGTTCTTC.